The present T cell receptor beta chain was sequenced within a study of a mutant IDH1 vaccine in newly diagnosed glioma. As for the study in general: Therapy received beforehand was radiotherapy, temozolomide, or both, with most patients given both. Visits designated V12 and V13 were conducted at weeks 35 and 47, respectively. Study observations and caveats: It seemed that pseudoprogression was not linked to changes in the top peripheral T cell clonotypes.

On this clone itself: Its antigen is still unknown.

Time point here: week 47, end of study. All doses held 300 ug of mutant IDH1 20-mer peptide, with topical imiquimod. The vaccination schedule gave patients eight doses in weeks 1, 3, 5, 7, 11, 15, 19 and 23. Profiled with immunoSEQ multiplex PCR; TCRdb holds only in-frame clones, not every one. In the table there are around 61,000 clones, around 75% of which are singletons. Trimming removed 3 bases from V and 0 bases from J, with 9 bases in between. The germline V gene has CDR1 LNHDA and CDR2 SQIVND (reference sequence). This CDR3 has 15 residues. The source was PBMCs, collected from a glioma patient whose treatment included an IDH1 peptide vaccine. The chain couples TRBV19 to TRBJ1-3; D uncertain. The receptor's source is a man aged 50-59 years with glioma. As DNA, the CDR3 is TGTGCCAGTAGTATGGAGGTCATCTCTGGAAACACCATATATTTT. This gives the protein CASSMEVISGNTIYF.